A selection of T cell receptor beta chains follows, all from one sample in a study of blood T cell repertoires in COVID-19. Generated by immunoSEQ multiplex PCR, the TCRdb table keeps only in-frame clones and is missing some. This table has 35,000 to 45,000 clones, 70% to 90% appearing once. Sequencing used peripheral blood. The receptors shown here come from a human donor in a cohort sampled during active COVID-19. The CDR3 runs from the conserved cysteine through the conserved F or W. A D gene is named only where the DNA matches it firmly. The size field is filled for only some rows; it gives once, few, many or a size class.

V: TRBV30
size: once
J: TRBJ2-7
D: -
CDR3: CAWSIRSLSEQYF
DNA: TGTGCCTGGAGTATCAGGTCCCTATCCGAGCAGTACTTC

V: TRBV6-5
size: -
J: TRBJ2-7
D: -
CDR3: CASSYSPVSSYEQYF
DNA: TGTGCCAGCAGTTACTCGCCAGTAAGCTCCTACGAGCAGTACTTC

V: TRBV3-1/TRBV3-2
size: -
J: TRBJ2-2
D: -
CDR3: CASSDKGGGTGNTGELFF
DNA: TGTGCCAGCAGCGACAAGGGCGGCGGGACTGGAAACACCGGGGAGCTGTTTTTT

V: TRBV6-5
size: -
J: TRBJ2-1
D: TRBD1
CDR3: CASSYQFVPTGIEQFF
DNA: TGTGCCAGCAGTTACCAATTTGTCCCGACAGGGATTGAGCAGTTCTTC

V: TRBV9
size: few
J: TRBJ1-5
D: -
CDR3: CASSVAGQSNQPQHF
DNA: TGTGCCAGCAGCGTAGCAGGTCAGAGCAATCAGCCCCAGCATTTT

V: TRBV18
size: -
J: TRBJ2-7
D: -
CDR3: CASSPSRSSEQYF
DNA: TGTGCCAGCTCACCGTCCAGGTCCTCCGAGCAGTACTTC

V: TRBV19
size: -
J: TRBJ1-2
D: -
CDR3: CASSGGSGNYGYTF
DNA: TGTGCCAGTAGTGGGGGGTCGGGGAACTATGGCTACACCTTC

V: TRBV5-1
size: once
J: TRBJ2-1
D: TRBD2
CDR3: CASSKRSAGGGDGNEQFF
DNA: TGCGCCAGCAGTAAAAGGAGCGCAGGCGGGGGGGACGGAAATGAGCAGTTCTTC

V: TRBV5-6
size: -
J: TRBJ1-2
D: -
CDR3: CASSLQEWTEVYGYTF
DNA: TGTGCCAGCAGCTTGCAGGAGTGGACAGAGGTCTATGGCTACACCTTC

V: TRBV6-1
size: -
J: TRBJ2-2
D: -
CDR3: CASSVTGMRNTGELFF
DNA: TGTGCCAGCAGTGTCACAGGGATGAGAAACACCGGGGAGCTGTTTTTT

V: TRBV14
size: -
J: TRBJ1-6
D: TRBD1
CDR3: CASSPLRDRGNSPLHF
DNA: TGTGCCAGCAGCCCGCTAAGGGACAGGGGGAATTCACCCCTCCACTTT

V: TRBV30
size: -
J: TRBJ1-3
D: -
CDR3: CAWRAGGYYSGNTIYF
DNA: TGTGCCTGGAGAGCTGGAGGTTATTACTCTGGAAACACCATATATTTT

V: TRBV3-1/TRBV3-2
size: -
J: TRBJ2-1
D: TRBD2
CDR3: CASSQWTSGNEQFF
DNA: TGTGCCAGCAGCCAATGGACTAGCGGCAATGAGCAGTTCTTC

V: TRBV6-6
size: -
J: TRBJ1-5
D: -
CDR3: CASSYRERGNQPQHF
DNA: TGTGCCAGCAGTTACAGGGAGAGGGGCAATCAGCCCCAGCATTTT

V: TRBV7-2
size: -
J: TRBJ1-2
D: -
CDR3: CASSSSYGYTF
DNA: TGTGCCAGCAGCTCCTCCTATGGCTACACCTTC

V: TRBV19
size: -
J: TRBJ1-2
D: -
CDR3: CASSPTPVTGRGYTF
DNA: TGTGCCAGTAGCCCCACACCTGTAACAGGTAGGGGCTACACCTTC

V: TRBV18
size: -
J: TRBJ2-1
D: TRBD2
CDR3: CASSPPLRGGTNEQFF
DNA: TGTGCCAGCTCACCACCGCTACGGGGGGGCACCAATGAGCAGTTCTTC

V: TRBV14
size: -
J: TRBJ2-2
D: -
CDR3: CASSPRGGWTGELFF
DNA: TGTGCCAGCAGCCCCCGCGGTGGTTGGACCGGGGAGCTGTTTTTT

V: TRBV30
size: -
J: TRBJ1-2
D: -
CDR3: CAWSQGYGYTF
DNA: TGTGCCTGGAGTCAGGGCTATGGCTACACCTTC

V: TRBV29-1
size: once
J: TRBJ2-2
D: -
CDR3: CSVGTGRDTGELFF
DNA: TGCAGCGTTGGTACAGGGAGGGACACCGGGGAGCTGTTTTTT

V: TRBV9
size: -
J: TRBJ1-1
D: -
CDR3: CASSALGGKNTEAFF
DNA: TGTGCCAGCAGCGCCCTTGGGGGGAAGAACACTGAAGCTTTCTTT

V: TRBV7-8
size: -
J: TRBJ2-6
D: -
CDR3: CASSLAAVTGANVLTF
DNA: TGTGCCAGCAGCTTAGCAGCGGTTACTGGGGCCAACGTCCTGACTTTC

V: TRBV6-5
size: -
J: TRBJ2-7
D: -
CDR3: CASSLDGYEQYF
DNA: TGTGCCAGCAGCCTCGACGGGTACGAGCAGTACTTC

V: TRBV5-5
size: -
J: TRBJ2-7
D: -
CDR3: CASSLAPDSTYYEQYF
DNA: TGTGCCAGCAGCTTGGCCCCGGACAGTACGTACTACGAGCAGTACTTC

V: TRBV4-2
size: -
J: TRBJ1-2
D: TRBD1
CDR3: CASSPSFGQVNYGYTF
DNA: TGTGCCAGCAGCCCGTCTTTCGGACAGGTTAACTATGGCTACACCTTC

V: TRBV7-8
size: -
J: TRBJ2-5
D: TRBD2
CDR3: CASSSRAGVRETQYF
DNA: TGTGCCAGCAGCTCGCGAGCGGGGGTAAGAGAGACCCAGTACTTC

V: TRBV2
size: -
J: TRBJ2-6
D: -
CDR3: CAGLGPISGANVLTF
DNA: TGTGCCGGTCTGGGGCCCATCTCTGGGGCCAACGTCCTGACTTTC

V: TRBV7-8
size: -
J: TRBJ2-1
D: -
CDR3: CASSPTDVPGGSHNEQFF
DNA: TGTGCCAGCAGCCCCACCGACGTCCCCGGGGGTAGCCACAATGAGCAGTTCTTC

V: TRBV4-1
size: -
J: TRBJ2-7
D: TRBD1
CDR3: CASSQERGQGVYEQYF
DNA: TGCGCCAGCAGCCAAGAGAGAGGACAGGGTGTGTACGAGCAGTACTTC

V: TRBV19
size: once
J: TRBJ2-1
D: TRBD2
CDR3: CASSIPGGAKANEQFF
DNA: TGTGCCAGTAGTATACCCGGGGGGGCCAAGGCTAATGAGCAGTTCTTC